The clone carrying this T cell receptor (beta chain) was counted a few times. These data originate in a study of human T cells and chemical hapten exposure. The CDR3 covers 13 residues. Trimming stripped 7 bases from V and 8 bases from J, with 15 bases between. The time point denotes: patch test 1, 2 weeks after DPC sensitization. Treatment here: therapeutic diphenylcyclopropenone sensitization with weekly scalp DPC. Unfractionated whole blood yielded total RNA. Ahead of applying each patch test, blood was sampled. MiXCR, run by TCRdb on the RACE reads, gives a single entry per CDR3 protein. In the table there are around 57,000 distinct CDR3 sequences, 11% of which are singletons.

The sequence was collected from a woman aged 35 to 49 with alopecia areata. Some clones in this sample may be carry-over from other donors' samples. The chain uses TRBV12-3 or TRBV12-4 and TRBJ2-1; D gene uncertain. The sample in question was whole blood, obtained in connection with sensitization to the hapten diphenylcyclopropenone (DPC). CDR3 nucleotide sequence: TGTGCCAGCACTCCCCGCGGCACAGATGAGCAGTTCTTC. This codes for CASTPRGTDEQFF.